Presented here are 19 T cell receptor beta chains from one specimen sequenced in a study of tumor T cells in aggressive B-cell lymphoma. The protocol was immunoSEQ multiplex PCR, while the TCRdb copy is restricted to in-frame clones and leaves out a portion. The repertoire holds some 3,500 clones, with roughly 94% as singletons. The sequenced sample was tumor tissue. The receptors shown here come from an adult with diffuse large B cell lymphoma.

The chain combines TRBV4-2 with TRBJ2-7, with 9 positions matching TRBD2. CDR1 is LGHNA, CDR2 YNFKEQ, per germline. Trimming cost V 6 bases and J 2 bases; bases outside gene matches: 5. CDR3 length: 14 residues. The CDR3 region is CASSGAGGPYEQYF. In DNA, the CDR3 is TGTGCCAGCAGTGGCGCGGGAGGGCCCTACGAGCAGTACTTC.

This chain joins TRBV6-6 and TRBJ2-7; TRBD2 matches 9 bases. Germline V gene lookup returns CDR1 MNHNY and CDR2 SVGAGI (reference sequence). This CDR3 is built from 16 residues. The J segment lost 1 base and the V segment lost 5 bases, leaving 9 bases of the junction unmatched. The CDR3 coding sequence is TGTGCCAGCAGTCCGCGAGGAGCGGGAGGTTCCTACGAGCAGTACTTC. It is translated as CASSPRGAGGSYEQYF.

This clone was picked up one time. The chain combines TRBV11-2 with TRBJ2-7; 7 bases line up with TRBD1. Germline lookup yields CDR1 SGHAT and CDR2 FQNNGV. CDR3 size: 14 residues. V gave up 5 bases and J gave up 3 bases; unmatched junction bases: 7. The CDR3 sequence: CASSLYRDSYEQYF. The CDR3 region has the DNA TGTGCCAGCAGCCTATACCGGGACAGCTACGAGCAGTACTTC.

The V gene is TRBV2, the J gene TRBJ2-7, with 7 bases aligning to TRBD1. The CDR3 sequence is 15 residues long. Germline V gene data show CDR1 as SNHLY and CDR2 as FYNNEI. V was clipped by 6 bases and J by 0 bases; unmatched bases: 8. CDR3 region: CASRDPGQPSYEQYF. CDR3 bases: TGTGCCAGCAGGGACCCGGGACAGCCCTCCTACGAGCAGTACTTC. Variable domain in full (rest from reference TRBV2 and TRBJ2-7): EPEVTQTPSHQVTQMGQEVILRCVPISNHLYFYWYRQILGQKVEFLVSFYNNEISEKSEIFDDQFSVERPDGSNFTLKIRSTKLEDSAMYFCASRDPGQPSYEQYFGPGTRLTVT.

This clone was seen more than once but under ten times. The V call is TRBV4-1, the J call TRBJ2-1, with TRBD2 matching 11 bases. The CDR3 is 20 amino acids. The trim removed 3 bases at V and 0 bases at J, leaving 13 bases unmatched. The V gene's germline CDR1 is MGHRA and CDR2 YSYEKL. CDR3 loop: CASSQTPSGRQFSSYNEQFF. The CDR3 DNA reads TGCGCCAGCAGCCAGACGCCTAGCGGGAGGCAATTTAGCTCCTACAATGAGCAGTTCTTC.

The chain is built from TRBV30 and TRBJ2-3; D remains ambiguous. Trimming stripped 1 base from V and 4 bases from J, with 3 bases between. The CDR3 is made up of 11 amino acids. From germline, CDR1 is GTSNPN and CDR2 SVGIG (reference sequence). CDR3 nucleotide sequence: TGTGCCTGGAGTGCTCCAGATACGCAGTATTTT. Amino acid sequence: CAWSAPDTQYF.

The rearrangement uses TRBV5-1 and TRBJ2-3; D call uncertain. Germline lookup yields CDR1 SGHRS and CDR2 YFSETQ. V gave up 2 bases and J gave up 0 bases, with 7 bases separating them. The CDR3 extends over 14 amino acids. CDR3 DNA sequence: TGCGCCAGCAGCTTTCGGAGTAGCACAGATACGCAGTATTTT. As protein: CASSFRSSTDTQYF.

The chain joins TRBV2 to TRBJ2-1; D may be TRBD2 (5 bases). The CDR3 spans 15 residues. Germline V gene data show CDR1 as SNHLY and CDR2 as FYNNEI. Trimming removed 3 bases at V and 8 bases at J, with 17 bases between. CDR3 sequence (DNA): TGTGCCAGCAGTGACGTGGGAGAGCACCTCGATGAGCAGTTCTTC. Translating gives CASSDVGEHLDEQFF.

V usage is TRBV7-2 and J usage is TRBJ1-5; 7 bases fit TRBD1. J lost 3 bases, V lost 5 bases, and 7 bases had no gene match. Germline CDR1 is SGHTA and CDR2 is FQGNSA. The CDR3 totals 15 residues. The CDR3 sequence: CASSTQTGLNQPQHF. The CDR3 DNA reads TGTGCCAGCAGCACCCAGACAGGGCTCAATCAGCCCCAGCATTTT.

V is TRBV6-1 and J is TRBJ1-2, with D perhaps matching TRBD1 (5 bases). This CDR3 comprises 13 residues. Between the trimmed V and J ends, which lost 6 bases and 3 bases, there was a span of 11 bases. CDR1 is MNHNS, CDR2 SASEGT, per germline. As DNA, the CDR3 is TGTGCCAGCAGCCAGGGTCGGGACTATGGCTACACCTTC. It encodes CASSQGRDYGYTF.

The chain employs TRBV7-2 and TRBJ2-5, with TRBD2 matching over 8 bases. The CDR3 extends over 13 amino acids. Germline CDR1 reads SGHTA; CDR2 reads FQGNSA. V was pared by 6 bases and J by 2 bases, with 2 bases of the junction left unmatched. CDR3 sequence: CASSSGEQETQYF. CDR3 coding DNA: TGTGCCAGCAGTAGCGGGGAACAAGAGACCCAGTACTTC.

The rearrangement uses TRBV2 and TRBJ1-2; D is unresolved. V gave up 4 bases and J gave up 4 bases, with 10 bases separating them. The germline CDR1 and CDR2 sequences are SNHLY and FYNNEI. This CDR3 has 13 amino acids. The CDR3 DNA reads as TGTGCCAGCAGTGTTGATGGCCTCTATGGCTACACCTTC. Residues: CASSVDGLYGYTF.

This clone was recorded only once. This sequence joins TRBV7-2 and TRBJ2-7; 9 bases line up with TRBD1. The CDR3 contains 16 residues. V was pared by 4 bases and J by 5 bases, with 12 bases of the junction left unmatched. Germline V gives CDR1 SGHTA, CDR2 FQGNSA. CDR3 sequence (DNA): TGTGCCAGCAGCTCGAAACCCGGGACAGGGCTCAACGAGCAGTACTTC. It encodes CASSSKPGTGLNEQYF.

This clone came up once. The chain carries TRBV9 and TRBJ2-7, with a weak D call TRBD1 (5 bases). This CDR3 contains 15 residues. Germline assignment: CDR1 SGDLS and CDR2 YYNGEE. V was trimmed by 0 bases and J by 6 bases, leaving 16 bases between them. CDR3 protein: CASSVALAGSLEQYF. The DNA for the CDR3 is TGTGCCAGCAGCGTAGCTCTCGCAGGGTCTCTCGAGCAGTACTTC.

The chain has TRBV9 and TRBJ2-5; 9 bases agree with TRBD1. This CDR3 region has 15 residues. The germline CDR1 and CDR2 sequences are SGDLS and YYNGEE. V lost 4 bases, J lost 5 bases, and 9 bases stayed unmatched. The CDR3 DNA is TGTGCCAGCAGCTTGGTGGACAGGGGAGGGGAGACCCAGTACTTC. As protein: CASSLVDRGGETQYF.

As concerns this clone: One junction end does not reproduce the germline sequence, and a read error may be involved. This rearrangement joins TRBV7-8 to TRBJ2-7; D is uncertain. Germline CDR1 reads SGHVS; CDR2 reads FQNEAQ. The CDR3 is 11 amino acids. CDR3 sequence (DNA): TGTGCCAGCAGCTTAAACTACGAGCAGTATTTC. It is translated as CASSLNYEQYF.

This chain joins TRBV5-1 and TRBJ2-7; D gene ambiguous. Looked up from germline, CDR1 is SGHRS and CDR2 is YFSETQ. V lost 3 bases and J lost 2, with 15 bases in between. The length of the CDR3 is 15 residues. CDR3 DNA: TGCGCCAGCAGCTATCCCGCAGGCTCAACCTACGAGCAGTACTTC. Amino acids: CASSYPAGSTYEQYF.

The V call is TRBV5-1, the J call TRBJ2-3; D is perhaps TRBD1 (6 bases). Between the trimmed V and J ends, which lost 3 bases and 2 bases, there was a span of 13 bases. The CDR3 is 15 residues long. Germline V lookup: CDR1 SGHRS, CDR2 YFSETQ. The DNA of the CDR3 is TGCGCCAGCAGCTCAAAACAGGGTACCACAGATACGCAGTATTTT. Protein product: CASSSKQGTTDTQYF.

This clone was recorded once. J is TRBJ1-3 and V is TRBV30; TRBD1 is a possible D gene (5 bases). V was trimmed by 2 bases and J by 0 bases, leaving 14 bases between them. The CDR3 is 16 residues long. Germline values: CDR1 GTSNPN, CDR2 SVGIG (reference sequence). The CDR3 region has the DNA TGTGCCTGGAGTCCCGGGGGGACCATCTCTGGAAACACCATATATTTT. Protein product: CAWSPGGTISGNTIYF.